This paragraph covers one TCR beta chain sequence. Antigen specificity is unknown. Extracted RNA was reverse transcribed into cDNA, the sequencing template. Sequencing was performed with immunoSEQ multiplex PCR; in TCRdb, only in-frame clones are kept and a portion is missing. The sample consists of fewer than 250,000 clones, less than 65% of them appearing once. The entry originates in a study of CD8+ T cells in alopecia areata. Study-level points and caveats: Scalp clonality and expanded CD8+ clones among the top 100 fell significantly with tofacitinib.

Treatment defined: oral pan-JAK inhibitor, 5-10 mg twice daily. This receptor was identified in a human donor with alopecia areata. The source was CD4+ T cells sorted from blood, collected at week 24, from a patient treated with tofacitinib.

CDR3 region: CAWSGSSTGGTEAFF. The DNA for the CDR3 is TGTGCCTGGAGTGGATCCTCGACAGGGGGCACTGAAGCTTTCTTT. V and J are TRBV30 and TRBJ1-1; 9 bases line up with TRBD1. V trimming: 1 base; J trimming: 4 bases; junction bases outside the gene matches: 7. The CDR3 contains 15 residues. From germline, CDR1 is GTSNPN and CDR2 SVGIG (reference sequence).